These T cell receptor beta chains were read from a single sample in a study of human CD8 memory T cell subsets. From the 5' RACE reads, TCRdb lists one entry per CDR3 protein and no DNA. This table lists roughly 3,500 distinct CDR3 sequences. The sequenced sample was CD8+ T cells from PBMCs. The receptor set was obtained from a human donor in good health. Both conserved end residues are part of each CDR3. The size field is filled for only some rows; it gives once, few, many or a size class.

TRBV30	medium-sized	TRBJ1-1	CAAQQGPEAFF
TRBV5-5	NA	TRBJ1-1	CASSREAEAFF
TRBV13	medium-sized	TRBJ2-7	CASSLLTAGISYEQYF
TRBV20-1	medium-sized	TRBJ1-2	CSARETGLGGDFGGYTF
TRBV28	NA	TRBJ2-7	CASTSREGPAYEQYF
TRBV6-1	medium-sized	TRBJ1-4	CASRRTVEEKLFF
TRBV21-1	NA	TRBJ2-5	CASSNYSGARGPSGGFQETQYF
TRBV7-9	NA	TRBJ2-1	CASSLTSGQEYYNEQFF
TRBV23-1	NA	TRBJ1-5	CASSQSKGGPQPQHF
TRBV3-1	NA	TRBJ2-7	CASSQATSGGTRKYYEQYF
TRBV7-9	NA	TRBJ2-3	CASSDRQGPDTQYF
TRBV9	medium-sized	TRBJ2-7	CASSPSGGSSYEQYF
TRBV24-1	medium-sized	TRBJ2-5	CATSRSSGETQYF
TRBV27	medium-sized	TRBJ1-1	CASSFTGQLNTEAFF
TRBV12-3/TRBV12-4	NA	TRBJ1-1	CASRGTGEGNTEAFF
TRBV7-8	NA	TRBJ1-1	CASSPDDRNTEAFF
TRBV29-1	NA	TRBJ2-1	CSAAPGLAGVDEQFF
TRBV6-6	medium-sized	TRBJ2-1	CASSLRRDNEQFF
TRBV28	NA	TRBJ2-5	CASSLTPGLRETQYF
TRBV7-2	medium-sized	TRBJ2-5	CASSLNRGSGSPQETQYF
TRBV6-5	NA	TRBJ2-1	CASSGRDRGNEQFF
TRBV5-1	medium-sized	TRBJ2-2	CASSFGTGGTGELFF
TRBV27	medium-sized	TRBJ2-2	CASSLGAATGELFF
TRBV7-8	medium-sized	TRBJ2-3	CASSLEPGTDTQYF
TRBV27	NA	TRBJ2-4	CASSLSRGPKNIQYF
TRBV29-1	medium-sized	TRBJ2-2	CSVSGAAGELFF
TRBV9	medium-sized	TRBJ1-3	CASSPQGPLGNTIYF
TRBV2	large	TRBJ1-1	CASMAQGDTEAFF
TRBV4-3	NA	TRBJ1-2	CASSQVFLGSEMGGYTF
TRBV29-1	NA	TRBJ2-1	CSVEDLTGLYEQFF
TRBV7-8	NA	TRBJ1-1	CASSFRANTEAFF
TRBV7-9	medium-sized	TRBJ2-7	CASSLGTAYEQYF
TRBV25-1	medium-sized	TRBJ2-1	CASTPWASGSGEQFF
TRBV20-1	NA	TRBJ2-3	CSARDRAGLSTDTQYF
TRBV20-1	NA	TRBJ2-7	CSARGAGEQYF
TRBV5-5	NA	TRBJ2-7	CASSLWGAYEQYF
TRBV9	medium-sized	TRBJ2-7	CASSVYVTGNEQYF
TRBV9	medium-sized	TRBJ2-7	CASSAGQGREQYF
TRBV15	medium-sized	TRBJ2-2	CATSRTPLAGVTGELFF
TRBV7-3	NA	TRBJ2-1	CASSQLTGSSYNEQFF
TRBV5-1	NA	TRBJ2-7	CASSLFVGPLEEQYF
TRBV9	NA	TRBJ2-2	CASSVANEPGELFF
TRBV20-1	NA	TRBJ2-1	CSASPGVASYNEQFF
TRBV7-6	NA	TRBJ2-7	CASSLGGLIDYEQYF
TRBV11-3	NA	TRBJ2-6	CASSSRFSSGANVLTF
TRBV7-2	NA	TRBJ2-3	CASSLVAEASTDTQYF
TRBV12-3/TRBV12-4	NA	TRBJ2-2	CASSFGVAGELFF
TRBV11-2	NA	TRBJ2-7	CASSPVGSYEQYF
TRBV19	NA	TRBJ2-7	CASSPGGNSYEQYF
TRBV28	NA	TRBJ2-1	CASSLVSVSYNEQFF
TRBV28	medium-sized	TRBJ2-7	CASRRTGYEQYF
TRBV27	medium-sized	TRBJ2-7	CASSLAGGRGYEQYF
TRBV23-1	NA	TRBJ2-3	CASIPGQGTDTQYF
TRBV2	NA	TRBJ2-5	CASSGGLALQETQYF
TRBV7-8	medium-sized	TRBJ2-3	CASSFSSTDTQYF
TRBV20-1	NA	TRBJ2-7	CSAREGFLSGKYEQYF
TRBV28	NA	TRBJ2-3	CASSFGGDGTDTQYF